This TCR beta chain was identified during a study of blood T cells in healthy people across ages. This clonotype was observed a handful of times. Primers used in a second PCR of about 7 to 12 cycles were a sample-barcoded 5' primer and a J-beta primer mix. Using its own MiXCR run on the 5' RACE reads, TCRdb lists one record per CDR3 protein. The sample carries approximately 780,000 distinct CDR3 sequences, 20% to 30% recorded once. Germline values: CDR1 GTSNPN, CDR2 SVGIG (reference sequence). Deletions cut 7 bases from V and 3 bases from J, with 7 bases between. The CDR3 has 11 residues. These same data were also listed under a study on T cells of mothers and their children.

V gene TRBV30 combines with J gene TRBJ2-1, with D possibly matching TRBD1 (6 bases). This sequence was found in a boy younger than 18 in good health. Sequences were obtained from blood. The chain's CDR3 is CAYRVYNEQFF. The CDR3 DNA reads as TGTGCCTACAGGGTCTACAATGAGCAGTTCTTC.